Following are 3 T cell receptor beta chains from one sample sequenced in a study of OX40 agonist ivuxolimab in advanced cancers. The table came from immunoSEQ multiplex PCR; TCRdb's copy has only in-frame clones and leaves some out. The sample lists 77,000 or so clones, about 80% occurring once. Source: CD4+ or CD8+ T cells sorted from blood, taken in a trial of the OX40 agonist ivuxolimab. The receptors were gathered from an adult with an advanced solid tumor such as melanoma, head and neck, liver or kidney cancer.

V is TRBV18 and J is TRBJ2-7; TRBD2 matches at 8 bases. The CDR3 runs to 15 residues. V gave up 3 bases and J gave up 3 bases; unmatched junction bases: 7. CDR1 and CDR2 from the germline V gene are KGHSH and LQKENI. The CDR3 loop is CASSPGGLASYEQYF. DNA for the CDR3: TGTGCCAGCTCACCCGGCGGACTAGCTAGCTACGAGCAGTACTTC.

This clone has a handful of counts. The chain has TRBV2 and TRBJ1-3; D is uncertain. Germline V gene lookup returns CDR1 SNHLY and CDR2 FYNNEI. This CDR3 is built from 16 residues. The V end lost 2 bases, the J end lost 0 bases, and 11 bases lay between the germline ends. For the CDR3, the DNA is TGTGCCAGCAGTGAACGACCCGGACTCTCTGGAAACACCATATATTTT. Protein product: CASSERPGLSGNTIYF.

J is TRBJ1-6 and V is TRBV6-6, with unresolved D. The length of the CDR3 is 14 residues. Trimming removed 6 bases at V and 4 bases at J, with 10 bases between. The germline V gene has CDR1 MNHNY and CDR2 SVGAGI (reference sequence). CDR3 in amino acids: CASSTSWYNSPLHF. Written as DNA, the CDR3 is TGTGCCAGCAGCACAAGCTGGTATAATTCACCCCTCCACTTT.